This T cell receptor beta chain is drawn from a study of early T cells in non-severe SARS-CoV-2 infection listed by TCRdb under 2021. With respect to the entire study: Because TCR sequencing relied on bulk RNA taken from unsorted whole blood, pairing of alpha and beta chains was not possible.

Per the germline V gene, SGDLS is the CDR1 and YYNGEE is the CDR2. The junction carries 11 bases between V and J, which are trimmed by 1 base and 6 bases respectively. From the cysteine up to the phenylalanine, the CDR3 has a length of 13 residues. The DNA shown is the 39-base CDR3, in frame from base 1. Details on this clonotype: Its antigen specificity is not known. No base qualities exist here, and no much larger clone lies one base off it.

Summary of the overall study and its limitations: Matching against VDJdb was skewed toward anti-spike CD8 responses, likely underestimated virus-specific expansions, and missed private and CD4 specificities.

The study was a case-control design nested within a healthcare worker cohort in London, UK, with weekly nasopharyngeal swab PCR tests and blood sampling. Healthcare workers were recruited between 23 and 31 March 2020, during the week of the UK lockdown, and were followed weekly for up to roughly 15 weeks. Preparation of the library involved 5' RACE. The sequencer listed for this sample is NextSeq 500. In the TCR library protocol, unique molecular identifiers were attached to individual cDNA molecules to correct for PCR bias and sequencing error. Both TCR alpha and beta chains were sequenced, and tight co-correlation was observed between alpha and beta sequence abundances in each sample. From the authors' description of their analysis: Decombinator V4 was used to perform V gene, J gene and CDR3 annotation of TCR sequences. Expanded TCRs were defined as changing significantly between any two time points under a Poisson model with p below 0.0001. TCR abundances were normalised to the total number of TCRs sequenced per sample and expressed as counts per million. TRAV1-2 paired with TRAJ12, TRAJ20 or TRAJ33 defined MAIT TCRs, while TRAV10 paired with TRAJ18 defined iNKT TCRs. VDJdb, accessed on 1 November 2021, was searched for TCRs annotated for CMV, EBV and SARS-CoV-2, and TCRs annotated for more than one antigen were excluded. TCRdb ran its own pipeline on the public reads, namely fastp trimming at Q25 and MiXCR clone calling, and kept in-frame beta chains. Duplicate CDR3 protein sequences are folded into a single record with the most common DNA and genes. These V and J calls derive from TCRdb rather than the authors' analysis. The sample table contains more than 70,000 distinct CDR3 sequences; only one count was recorded for around 10% of them. The biggest ten clones account for approximately 12% of the sample.

The V and J segments used are TRBV9 and TRBJ2-7; the D gene is possibly TRBD1 or TRBD2, each agreeing over 5 bases. The sequenced sample was whole blood, obtained at baseline. The receptor's source is an adult who was a healthcare worker with PCR-confirmed SARS-CoV-2 infection or an uninfected control (not recorded which). The DNA sequence is TGTGCCAGCAGCGTACGGGGCGACAGCGAGCAGTACTTC. This sequence encodes CASSVRGDSEQYF.